What follows are 5 T cell receptor beta chains derived from one specimen sequenced in a study of Tregs in tolerant kidney transplant recipients. Method: immunoSEQ multiplex PCR; TCRdb's copy keeps in-frame clones and lacks some. The sample contains some 71,000 clones, 85% to 90% of which appear only once. This specimen consisted of CD4+ T cells from blood, obtained before the transplant. These receptor sequences come from a human donor who received a combined kidney and bone marrow transplant.

The chain employs TRBV5-1 and TRBJ1-2; D gene unclear. V was trimmed by 1 base and J by 4 bases, leaving 11 bases between them. Germline CDR1 and CDR2: SGHRS and YFSETQ. This CDR3 has 14 amino acids. This CDR3 is CASSLRSGGYGYTF. CDR3 coding DNA: TGCGCCAGCAGCTTGAGATCGGGAGGCTATGGCTACACCTTC.

The genes are TRBV2 and TRBJ1-3; D is unresolved. The CDR3 totals 14 residues. Trimming removed 4 bases at V and 4 bases at J, with 11 bases between. Germline CDR1 reads SNHLY; CDR2 reads FYNNEI. Here the CDR3 reads CASSGVRGGNTIYF. DNA for the CDR3: TGTGCCAGCAGTGGGGTCCGAGGAGGAAACACCATATATTTT.

The chain has TRBV27 and TRBJ2-1, with TRBD1 matching over 8 bases. CDR1 MNHEY and CDR2 SMNVEV come from the germline V gene (reference sequence). Unmatched junction bases numbered 8, after V lost 7 bases and J lost 0 bases. The CDR3 has 16 amino acids. This chain's CDR3 is CASTKGQGPSYNEQFF. The CDR3 region has the DNA TGTGCCAGCACAAAAGGACAGGGACCCTCCTACAATGAGCAGTTCTTC.

The rearrangement joins TRBV2 to TRBJ2-5, with 7 bases identical to TRBD2. The CDR3 runs 15 residues. Germline lookup yields CDR1 SNHLY and CDR2 FYNNEI. Trimming took 1 base from V and 5 from J; bases not matched to a gene: 7. The CDR3 region is CASSEVGGSRETQYF. In DNA form, the CDR3 reads TGTGCCAGCAGTGAAGTTGGCGGGAGTCGGGAGACCCAGTACTTC.

The chain employs TRBV5-1 and TRBJ1-1; D gene uncertain. Germline CDR1 is SGHRS and CDR2 is YFSETQ. Trimming took off 0 bases at V and 7 bases at J, with 13 bases between the two ends. The CDR3 runs to 14 residues. The CDR3 is CASSLGPGVNEAFF. CDR3 DNA: TGCGCCAGCAGCTTGGGGCCGGGAGTGAATGAAGCTTTCTTT.